The clone carrying this TCR beta chain was detected a few times. Its target is not known. This specimen belongs to a study of T-cell memory formation after mild COVID-19. Libraries for TCRalpha and TCRbeta carried sample barcodes and unique molecular identifiers via 5'RACE. MiXCR was run by TCRdb on the 5' RACE reads, yielding one entry per CDR3 protein. The table records about 55,000 distinct CDR3 sequences, over 7.5% of them present only once. Study-level findings and limits: Day 15 to 85 contracting clones showed balanced CD4/CD8; day 15 to 37 expanders favored CD4+. For contracting clones, CD4+ ones sat mainly in CM and EM, CD8+ in EMRA.

CDR1 is SGHRS, CDR2 YFSETQ, per germline. This CDR3 is 15 amino acids long. Germline trimming cut 3 bases from V and 2 bases from J; bases unmatched to any gene: 2. V gene TRBV5-1 combines with J gene TRBJ2-5; 12 bases agree with TRBD2. This TCR was recovered from a man aged 18 to 30 who had mild COVID-19 (a few samples of this study predate the infection). Cell type and time point are not known. Sequencing was performed on PBMCs or a T cell subset sorted from them (not recorded which). CDR3 region: CASSSGTSGQETQYF. The CDR3, as DNA: TGCGCCAGCAGCTCCGGGACTAGCGGGCAAGAGACCCAGTACTTC.